The 5 T cell receptor beta chains presented below share a single source sample, sequenced in a study of T-cell reconstitution after alpha-beta-depleted transplantation in children. The authors prepared the TCRbeta library with unique molecular identifiers. TCRdb reprocessed the PCR reads via MiXCR and lists one record per CDR3 protein. There are roughly 82,000 distinct CDR3 sequences in the sample; 13% to 15% occur only once, and 25% to 30% lies in the top ten. The material sequenced was PBMCs, mostly from graft donor cells, taken 180 days after TCRalphabeta/CD19-depleted stem cell transplant. These receptors all stem from a male patient under 10 years old who had a stem cell transplant for acute lymphoblastic leukemia, so the T cells may come from the graft donor.

This chain uses TRBV28 with TRBJ2-7; a possible D gene is TRBD2 (6 bases). Trimming took off 4 bases at V and 7 bases at J, with 20 bases between the two ends. The germline gives CDR1 MDHEN, CDR2 SYDVKM. This CDR3 is 15 amino acids long. For the CDR3, the DNA is TGTGCCAGCAGTTCAGGAGGTTTGGGGGGTCTTGAGCAGTACTTC. It encodes CASSSGGLGGLEQYF.

This clonotype was recorded many times. The CDR3 reads CASGLHEQYF. CDR3 bases: TGTGCCAGCGGTCTACACGAGCAGTACTTC. The chain combines TRBV27 with TRBJ2-7, with no clear D. CDR3 length equals 10 residues. Germline V gene sequence: CDR1 MNHEY, CDR2 SMNVEV (reference sequence). Deletions cut 8 bases from V and 5 bases from J, with 7 bases between.

The chain is built from TRBV20-1 and TRBJ2-7; D is tentatively TRBD1 or TRBD2 (5 bases each). Trimming removed 3 bases from V and 0 bases from J, with 9 bases in between. The CDR3 runs to 13 residues. Per the germline V gene, CDR1 is DFQATT and CDR2 is SNEGSKA (reference sequence). CDR3 in DNA: TGCAGTGCTAGGGCTGGGGGCTCCTACGAGCAGTACTTC. Amino acids: CSARAGGSYEQYF.

This clonotype has only a few counts. The chain couples TRBV7-2 to TRBJ2-5, with TRBD2 matching over 8 bases. Trimming cost V 0 bases and J 4 bases; bases outside gene matches: 4. CDR3 length: 15 residues. Germline assignment: CDR1 SGHTA and CDR2 FQGNSA. The CDR3 loop reads CASSLALGGGETQYF. The DNA for the CDR3 is TGTGCCAGCAGCTTAGCCCTCGGGGGGGGAGAGACCCAGTACTTC.

The V and J genes are TRBV20-1 and TRBJ2-5; D gene uncertain. Germline CDR1 is DFQATT and CDR2 is SNEGSKA (reference sequence). Trimming left V 5 bases short and J 4 bases short, with 8 bases between. The CDR3 consists of 11 residues. CDR3 sequence reads: CSAGPRETQYF. The CDR3 DNA is TGCAGTGCTGGACCCCGAGAGACCCAGTACTTC.